This T cell receptor (beta chain) was sequenced in a study of T-cell reconstitution after alpha-beta-depleted transplantation in children. The study's findings and limits: Several hundred graft clones that had expanded were reportedly the source of alpha-beta T cells about two months after transplant. Fresh T-cell production supplied most of the T-cell counts and diversity seen one year after transplant.

Germline CDR1 is LNHNV and CDR2 is YYDKDF (reference sequence). V was clipped by 0 bases and J by 13 bases, with 18 bases between them. This CDR3 region has 14 residues. This clonotype was recorded at least ten times. Its antigen remains unknown. Unique molecular identifiers tagged the TCRbeta library. Each CDR3 protein is one row after TCRdb ran MiXCR on the PCR reads. The profile shows a few hundred thousand distinct CDR3 sequences, roughly 16% of them singletons. V and J are TRBV15 and TRBJ2-5; D is uncertain. This TCR came from a boy younger than two who had a stem cell transplant for Wiskott-Aldrich syndrome, so the T cells may come from the graft donor. Sequences were derived from PBMCs, mostly from graft donor cells, sampled 360 days after TCRalphabeta/CD19-depleted stem cell transplant. The CDR3 coding sequence is TGTGCCACCAGCAGAGATAAGGACCGTTTACAGCGGTACTTC. Residues: CATSRDKDRLQRYF.